The 32 T cell receptor beta chains given below trace back to one sample, sequenced in a study of T cells in women clearing cervical HPV infection. The data were produced by immunoSEQ multiplex PCR, yet TCRdb's version contains in-frame clones alone and is incomplete. Reported are approximately 41,000 clones; the ten largest clones contain 7% to 8.5%. The sequenced material came from blood buffy coat. All receptors derive from a woman between 18 and 70 years old with a cervical HPV16 infection that either progressed to CIN3+ or cleared (not recorded which).

Turning to this clone: The sequenced fragment ends 3 residues before the CDR3 boundary, so the rest is inferred from the germline J gene. Other DNA sequences within the sample encode an identical CDR3. J is TRBJ2-7 and V is TRBV5-6; 12 bases fit TRBD1. CDR3 length: 15 amino acids. V lost 4 bases and J lost 2; bases outside the gene matches: 4. Germline assignment: CDR1 SGHDT and CDR2 YYEEEE. Partial CDR3 DNA: TGTGCCAGCAGCCCCGGGACAGGGGGCACCTACGAG. This gives the protein CASSPGTGGTYE. The CDR3 as a whole reads CASSPGTGGTYEQYF. The whole variable domain, remainder taken from reference TRBV5-6 and TRBJ2-7, is DAGVTQSPTHLIKTRGQQVTLRCSPKSGHDTVSWYQQALGQGPQFIFQYYEEEERQRGNFPDRFSGHQFPNYSSELNVNALLLGDSALYLCASSPGTGGTYEQYFGPGTRLTVT.

A word on this clone: The read ends 3 residues early relative to the CDR3; the germline J gene fills the gap. The J gene is TRBJ1-6, the V gene TRBV20-1, with a weak D call TRBD1 (6 bases). Trimming took off 0 bases at V and 9 bases at J, with 24 bases between the two ends. This CDR3 contains 18 residues. Germline CDR1 is DFQATT and CDR2 is SNEGSKA (reference sequence). The part of the CDR3 DNA that was read is TGCAGTGCTAGAGATCTTGGAAGGGGGTATTCGAACTTTTCACCC. Its translation: CSARDLGRGYSNFSP. The entire CDR3 is CSARDLGRGYSNFSPLHF.

With regard to this clone: With the read ending 3 residues before the CDR3 end, the germline J gene is used to fill in that end. The rearrangement uses TRBV7-9 and TRBJ1-1; D is ambiguous. Looked up from germline, CDR1 is SEHNR and CDR2 is FQNEAQ (reference sequence). CDR3 length equals 12 residues. Trimming stripped 3 bases from V and 3 bases from J, with 5 bases between. Incomplete CDR3 DNA: TGTGCCAGCAGCTTCGAGGACACTGAA. Encoded protein: CASSFEDTE. The complete CDR3 reads CASSFEDTEAFF.

About this clone itself: The read ends 3 residues early relative to the CDR3; the germline J gene fills the gap. The J gene is TRBJ1-2, the V gene TRBV5-1, with D tentatively TRBD1 (5 bases). V was cut by 0 bases and J by 0 bases, with 15 bases left in between. CDR3 length: 17 amino acids. Germline V gene data show CDR1 as SGHRS and CDR2 as YFSETQ. CDR3 DNA (partial): TGCGCCAGCAGCTTGGAATGGGACGGGGGGGCTAACTATGGC. It codes for CASSLEWDGGANYG. From start to end, the CDR3 is CASSLEWDGGANYGYTF. The complete variable domain, with remaining parts taken from reference TRBV5-1 and TRBJ1-2, reads KAGVTQTPRYLIKTRGQQVTLSCSPISGHRSVSWYQQTPGQGLQFLFEYFSETQRNKGNFPGRFSGRQFSNSRSEMNVSTLELGDSALYLCASSLEWDGGANYGYTFGSGTRLTVV.

On this clone: The CDR3 end falls 3 residues outside the read, so it is completed with the germline J gene. V gene TRBV19 combines with J gene TRBJ2-7; D is possibly TRBD1 (6 bases). There are 14 residues in the CDR3. Trimming took off 2 bases at V and 3 bases at J, with 11 bases between the two ends. Germline lookup yields CDR1 LNHDA and CDR2 SQIVND (reference sequence). CDR3 DNA (partial): TGTGCCAGTAGTATACAGGACAGACACTACGAG. Translated, it gives CASSIQDRHYE. The CDR3 reads in full as CASSIQDRHYEQYF.

As regards this clone: Read coverage stops 3 residues before the CDR3 terminus; the germline J gene supplies the remainder. This chain links TRBV6-7 with TRBJ2-3; 7 bases match TRBD2. TRBV6-7 is an open reading frame, and its role is uncertain. The CDR3 has 13 residues. Losses at the gene ends were 8 bases for V and 2 bases for J; bases not matched to a gene: 4. The DNA read from the CDR3 is TGTGCCAGCCCCAGCGGGATCACAGATACG. It yields the protein CASPSGITDT. The entire CDR3 is CASPSGITDTQYF.

Comment on this clone: The observed sequence ends 3 residues before the CDR3 terminus, with the missing tail filled in from the germline J gene. The genes are TRBV10-3 and TRBJ2-7; TRBD2 agrees at 12 bases. The CDR3 is 16 amino acids. With V trimmed by 6 bases and J by 0 bases, 6 bases remained unmatched. Germline V gives CDR1 ENHRY, CDR2 SYGVKD. CDR3 DNA (partial): TGTGCCATCAGCGGCACGACTAGCGGGAGCTCCTACGAG. Translating gives CAISGTTSGSSYE. Given in full, the CDR3 is CAISGTTSGSSYEQYF.

On this clone itself: The CDR3 extends 3 residues past the end of the read, so its final part is completed from the germline J gene. V usage is TRBV28 and J usage is TRBJ1-4; D is possibly TRBD1 (5 bases). This CDR3 is 17 amino acids long. Germline-derived CDR1 and CDR2 are MDHEN and SYDVKM. Trimming shortened V by 5 bases and J by 7 bases, and 23 bases separated the two germline ends. The CDR3 bases that were read are TGTGCCAGCAGTCCCGCCTTAGGGGCCGGGGACTCTGAAAAA. It encodes CASSPALGAGDSEK. The complete CDR3 protein is CASSPALGAGDSEKLFF.

Points on this clone: The read comes to an end 3 residues before the CDR3 does, leaving the germline J gene to fill in the end. The rearrangement links TRBV5-4 to TRBJ2-1, with 8 bases lining up with TRBD2. The CDR3 runs to 16 residues. Unmatched junction bases numbered 9, after V lost 0 bases and J lost 7 bases. CDR1 and CDR2 from the germline V gene are SGHNT and YYREEE (reference sequence). CDR3 in amino acids: CASSLEASGLSNEQFF. The part of the CDR3 DNA that was read is TGTGCCAGCAGCTTGGAGGCTAGCGGGCTTTCGAATGAG.

Comment on this clone: The observed sequence ends 3 residues before the CDR3 terminus, with the missing tail filled in from the germline J gene. This chain links TRBV5-6 with TRBJ1-2; 8 nucleotides agree with TRBD1. V gave up 4 bases and J gave up 3 bases; unmatched junction bases: 2. Germline V lookup: CDR1 SGHDT, CDR2 YYEEEE. The CDR3 length is 13 residues. The CDR3 sequence: CASSKDRDYGYTF. The part of the CDR3 DNA that was read is TGTGCCAGCAGCAAGGACAGGGACTATGGC.

Details on this clone: The CDR3 is cut off 3 residues early in the read; its end comes from the germline J gene. The chain combines TRBV6-2 or TRBV6-3 with TRBJ1-5, with D perhaps TRBD1 (6 bases). Trimming shortened V by 4 bases and J by 7 bases, and 20 bases separated the two germline ends. Looked up from germline, CDR1 is MNHEY and CDR2 is SVGEGT. The CDR3 has 16 amino acids. The part of the CDR3 DNA that was read is TGTGCCAGCAGTTTATCAGGGGTAGGGGCCTGGCAGCCC. Translation gives CASSLSGVGAWQP. The CDR3 in its entirety is CASSLSGVGAWQPQHF.

A remark on this clone: The CDR3 end lies 3 residues beyond the end of the read and is filled in from the germline J gene. The chain employs TRBV29-1 and TRBJ2-1; perhaps TRBD2 as D (5 bases). The V and J ends lost 6 bases and 5 bases respectively, with 17 bases between them. The CDR3 is 14 amino acids. Germline CDR1 and CDR2: SQVTM and ANQGSEA. CDR3 loop: CSVHQALANNEQFF. Incomplete CDR3 DNA: TGCAGCGTCCACCAAGCCTTAGCGAACAATGAG.

About this clone: The read comes to an end 3 residues before the CDR3 does, leaving the germline J gene to fill in the end. The V gene is TRBV6-2 or TRBV6-3, the J gene TRBJ1-5, with TRBD1 matching over 10 bases. The V and J ends lost 4 bases and 8 bases, in that order; junction bases with no gene match: 5. The CDR3 consists of 14 residues. The germline CDR1 and CDR2 sequences are MNHEY and SVGEGT. This CDR3 reads CASSSTGGREPQHF. The sequenced CDR3 bases are TGTGCCAGCAGTTCGACAGGGGGCCGGGAGCCC.

As concerns this clone: Coverage ceases 3 residues before the CDR3 finishes, and the germline J gene fills in the end. The chain employs TRBV19 and TRBJ2-7; 10 positions match TRBD1. The germline CDR1 and CDR2 sequences are LNHDA and SQIVND (reference sequence). The ends lost 4 bases at V and 4 bases at J; junction bases unmatched: 7. The CDR3 covers 15 residues. This CDR3 reads CASSNLGQGLYEQYF. CDR3 bases read: TGTGCCAGTAGTAATTTGGGACAGGGGCTGTACGAG.

Regarding this clone: From the germline J gene comes the end of the CDR3, since the read stops 3 residues before it. This chain joins TRBV7-9 and TRBJ1-5; D ambiguous. The ends were cut back, 1 base at V and 5 bases at J, with 9 bases in the middle. The CDR3 covers 14 residues. The germline V gene encodes CDR1 SEHNR and CDR2 FQNEAQ (reference sequence). The CDR3 sequence: CASSLGGRDQPQHF. The covered CDR3 bases are TGTGCCAGCAGCTTAGGAGGGCGGGATCAGCCC.

For this clone: The read terminates 3 residues before the CDR3 end, so the remaining end is supplied by the germline J gene. The V call is TRBV20-1, the J call TRBJ2-1; D might be TRBD2 (6 bases). The length of the CDR3 is 11 residues. In germline, CDR1 is DFQATT, CDR2 SNEGSKA (reference sequence). Deletions cut 5 bases from V and 8 bases from J, with 10 bases between. CDR3 region: CSAPWGDEQFF. Partial CDR3 DNA: TGCAGTGCTCCGTGGGGGGATGAG.

Comments on this clone: The read is 3 residues too short to cover the CDR3 end, so that end is filled in from the germline J gene. The V call is TRBV29-1, the J call TRBJ2-1; the D is unclear. This CDR3 has 11 residues. Per the germline V gene, CDR1 is SQVTM and CDR2 is ANQGSEA. Deletions cut 0 bases from V and 6 bases from J, with 3 bases between. CDR3 region: CSVEDVNEQFF. The part of the CDR3 DNA that was read is TGCAGCGTTGAAGACGTCAATGAG.

With regard to this clone: The read ends 3 residues early relative to the CDR3; the germline J gene fills the gap. The V call is TRBV20-1, the J call TRBJ2-7; TRBD2 aligns across 7 bases. The CDR3 is 15 residues long. Unmatched junction bases numbered 10, after V lost 0 bases and J lost 5 bases. Germline V lookup: CDR1 DFQATT, CDR2 SNEGSKA (reference sequence). CDR3 sequence: CSARDHGREINEQYF. The covered CDR3 bases are TGCAGTGCTAGAGATCACGGGCGGGAGATCAACGAG.

CDR3 in amino acids: CASSISGWQDFYEQYF. The sequenced CDR3 bases are TGTGCCAGTAGTATTAGTGGTTGGCAGGACTTCTACGAG. The genes are TRBV19 and TRBJ2-7; D may be TRBD2 (5 bases). The observed sequence ends 3 residues before the CDR3 terminus, with the missing tail filled in from the germline J gene. The germline gives CDR1 LNHDA, CDR2 SQIVND (reference sequence). This CDR3 contains 16 residues. Trimming cost V 3 bases and J 3 bases, with 18 bases left between them.

As concerns this clone: The read gets to within 3 residues of the CDR3 end, and the germline J gene fills in the rest. The chain links TRBV5-5 to TRBJ1-1; D perhaps matches TRBD1 (5 bases). There are 13 residues in the CDR3. CDR1 and CDR2 (germline): SGHKS, YYEKEE (reference sequence). Trimming pared 4 bases from V and 4 bases from J, leaving 11 bases between. The chain's CDR3 is CASSRQGFTEAFF. CDR3 bases read: TGTGCCAGCAGCCGCCAGGGATTCACTGAA.

Remarks on this clone: The missing CDR3 end, 3 residues past where the read stops, is filled in from the germline J gene. V is TRBV5-6 and J is TRBJ1-1; D remains unclear. V was cut by 9 bases and J by 1 base, with 13 bases left in between. Germline V gene sequence: CDR1 SGHDT, CDR2 YYEEEE. The CDR3 length is 13 residues. CDR3 in amino acids: CATPDFQNTEAFF. CDR3 DNA, as far as it was read: TGTGCCACCCCAGATTTCCAGAACACTGAA.

For this clone: The read comes to an end 3 residues before the CDR3 does, leaving the germline J gene to fill in the end. The rearrangement links TRBV5-1 to TRBJ1-1, with 8 bases aligning to TRBD1. The CDR3 is made up of 15 amino acids. J gave up 1 base and V 2 bases, and 4 bases lay outside the gene matches. CDR1 and CDR2 (germline): SGHRS, YFSETQ. The sequenced CDR3 bases are TGCGCCAGCAGCTTAGACGGGACAGGGAACACTGAA. Protein: CASSLDGTGNTE. The complete CDR3 protein is CASSLDGTGNTEAFF.

Note on this clone: The read stops 3 residues short of the end of the CDR3; the missing end is completed from the germline J gene. This chain links TRBV28 with TRBJ2-3, with 7 bases matching TRBD1. V was clipped by 2 bases and J by 2 bases; unmatched bases: 7. The V gene's germline CDR1 is MDHEN and CDR2 SYDVKM. This CDR3 contains 16 residues. The CDR3 sequence is CASSLKLTGSTDTQYF. The DNA read from the CDR3 is TGTGCCAGCAGTTTAAAACTGACAGGGTCCACAGATACG.

As to this clone: The CDR3 end is not reached by the read, which stops 3 residues before it; the germline J gene fills it in. The chain joins TRBV20-1 to TRBJ1-4, with 9 bases fitting TRBD1. The length of the CDR3 is 15 residues. The germline CDR1 and CDR2 sequences are DFQATT and SNEGSKA (reference sequence). J gave up 8 bases and V 6 bases, and 13 bases lay outside the gene matches. The CDR3 loop reads CSASGTGKREEKLFF. The part of the CDR3 DNA that was read is TGCAGTGCGAGCGGGACAGGGAAAAGGGAGGAAAAA.

Of note for this clone: The CDR3 end is not reached by the read, which stops 3 residues before it; the germline J gene fills it in. V is TRBV5-4 and J is TRBJ2-7; TRBD1 matches 8 bases. The CDR3 is made up of 14 amino acids. Germline V gene lookup returns CDR1 SGHNT and CDR2 YYREEE (reference sequence). V trimming: 4 bases; J trimming: 5 bases; junction bases outside the gene matches: 8. CDR3 sequence: CASSPGQVTNEQYF. CDR3 bases read: TGTGCCAGCAGCCCGGGACAGGTCACAAACGAG.

Remarks on this clone: The observed sequence ends 3 residues before the CDR3 terminus, with the missing tail filled in from the germline J gene. The genes are TRBV5-1 and TRBJ2-7; tentatively, D is TRBD2 (5 bases). The length of the CDR3 is 13 residues. Germline loops: CDR1 SGHRS, CDR2 YFSETQ. The ends were cut back, 2 bases at V and 4 bases at J, with 10 bases in the middle. This chain's CDR3 is CASSLDYTYEQYF. CDR3 DNA (partial): TGCGCCAGCAGCTTAGACTACACATACGAG.

Concerning this clone itself: The read stops 3 residues short of the end of the CDR3; the missing end is completed from the germline J gene. This chain joins TRBV20-1 and TRBJ2-1, with D possibly TRBD2 on 6 matching bases. The CDR3 contains 13 residues. Germline values: CDR1 DFQATT, CDR2 SNEGSKA (reference sequence). V lost 2 bases to trimming and J lost 4 bases, with 9 bases between them. The covered CDR3 bases are TGCAGTGCTAGAAGGACTACATACAATGAG. Protein sequence: CSARRTTYNE. The full CDR3 sequence reads CSARRTTYNEQFF.

As regards this clone: The read falls 3 residues short of the CDR3 end, and the missing part is taken from the germline J gene. The chain couples TRBV18 to TRBJ1-6, with 7 bases aligning to TRBD1. Losses at the gene ends were 3 bases for V and 7 bases for J; bases not matched to a gene: 6. The CDR3 runs 15 residues. Looked up from germline, CDR1 is KGHSH and CDR2 is LQKENI. The DNA read from the CDR3 is TGTGCCAGCTCACCGGTCAGGGGGGACAATTCACCC. Residues: CASSPVRGDNSP. The complete CDR3 reads CASSPVRGDNSPLHF.

About this clone itself: From the germline J gene comes the end of the CDR3, since the read stops 3 residues before it. V gene TRBV6-1 combines with J gene TRBJ1-1; TRBD1 aligns across 7 bases. Trimming cost V 3 bases and J 1 base; bases outside gene matches: 8. CDR1 MNHNS and CDR2 SASEGT come from the germline V gene. The CDR3 totals 16 residues. The sequenced part of the CDR3 DNA is TGTGCCAGCAGTGAGGTAGGGGGACAGCCGAACACTGAA. It translates to CASSEVGGQPNTE. In full, the CDR3 reads CASSEVGGQPNTEAFF.

As to this clone: From the germline J gene comes the end of the CDR3, since the read stops 3 residues before it. This sequence joins TRBV20-1 and TRBJ2-7; TRBD2 agrees at 12 bases. Germline trimming cut 4 bases from V and 5 bases from J; bases unmatched to any gene: 18. CDR1 DFQATT and CDR2 SNEGSKA come from the germline V gene (reference sequence). There are 18 residues in the CDR3. CDR3 DNA (partial): TGCAGTGCTACAACATCGGCCCCTAGCGGGAGGGGCGTGGACGAG. Translated: CSATTSAPSGRGVDE. The entire CDR3 reads CSATTSAPSGRGVDEQYF.

A remark on this clone: The CDR3 end is not reached by the read, which stops 3 residues before it; the germline J gene fills it in. The chain couples TRBV5-1 to TRBJ2-7; 7 bases match TRBD1. Germline V lookup: CDR1 SGHRS, CDR2 YFSETQ. Unmatched junction bases numbered 10, after V lost 5 bases and J lost 2 bases. The CDR3 covers 15 residues. CDR3 DNA, as far as it was read: TGCGCCAGCAGAATCGAGGACAGGCGCACCTACGAG. Its translation: CASRIEDRRTYE. The whole CDR3 sequence is CASRIEDRRTYEQYF. Full variable domain (rest looked up from reference TRBV5-1 and TRBJ2-7): KAGVTQTPRYLIKTRGQQVTLSCSPISGHRSVSWYQQTPGQGLQFLFEYFSETQRNKGNFPGRFSGRQFSNSRSEMNVSTLELGDSALYLCASRIEDRRTYEQYFGPGTRLTVT.

This CDR3 reads CASIQRENSPLHF. CDR3 DNA (partial): TGTGCCAGTATCCAGCGGGAAAATTCACCC. The chain employs TRBV19 and TRBJ1-6; D remains unclear. The sequence runs out 3 residues before the end of the CDR3; the remainder is reconstructed from the germline J gene. From germline, CDR1 is LNHDA and CDR2 SQIVND (reference sequence). Trimming took 7 bases from V and 7 from J, leaving 11 bases between them. CDR3 length: 13 amino acids.